The 28 T cell receptor beta chains below come from one sample, sequenced in a study of T-cell memory formation after mild COVID-19 (dated by TCRdb to the early 2020s). Receptor libraries were prepared by 5' RACE. Sequencing relied on an Illumina NovaSeq 6000. TCRdb trimmed public reads at Q25 via fastp, called clones via MiXCR and kept in-frame beta chains. Identical CDR3 proteins give one entry, which carries the most common genes and DNA. The sample includes about 470,000 distinct CDR3 sequences, with roughly 25% observed a single time. The ten largest clones take up around 12% of the sample. Sequences were obtained from PBMCs or a T cell subset sorted from them (not recorded which). Receptors were obtained from an adult woman who had mild COVID-19 (a few samples of this study predate the infection). The sample titles of this study are shuffled in the database, so cell type and time point are left out; the donor was told from shared clones.

This chain links TRBV2 with TRBJ2-2; 7 bases line up with TRBD1. The germline gives CDR1 SNHLY, CDR2 FYNNEI. This CDR3 comprises 18 residues. V shed 2 bases and J 0 bases; nucleotides not matched to a gene: 9. The CDR3: CASSERKTGMANTGELFF. The CDR3 DNA reads as TGTGCCAGCAGTGAACGTAAGACAGGGATGGCGAACACCGGGGAGCTGTTTTTT.

In this sample, this clonotype turned up a few times. This chain links TRBV4-1 with TRBJ1-1, with 7 bases lining up with TRBD1. The V gene's germline CDR1 is MGHRA and CDR2 YSYEKL. The CDR3 covers 16 residues. Unmatched junction bases numbered 10, after V lost 2 bases and J lost 4 bases. The CDR3 DNA reads as TGCGCCAGCAGCCAAAGTCGACAGGGTATGGGCACTGAAGCTTTCTTT. Its translation is CASSQSRQGMGTEAFF.

The CDR3 loop is CSARDWLEWADTQYF. CDR3 DNA: TGCAGTGCTAGAGATTGGCTGGAGTGGGCAGATACGCAGTATTTT. The chain recombines TRBV20-1 with TRBJ2-3; D is unresolved. This CDR3 is 15 amino acids long. Trimming removed 0 bases at V and 4 bases at J, with 14 bases between. The V gene's germline CDR1 is DFQATT and CDR2 SNEGSKA (reference sequence).

This clonotype was counted between two and nine times. V usage is TRBV24-1 and J usage is TRBJ2-3; 10 bases line up with TRBD2. Germline V CDR1 and CDR2: KGHDR, SFDVKD. CDR3 size: 16 residues. The V segment lost 3 bases and the J segment 2 bases; nucleotides outside the gene matches: 4. The CDR3 DNA is TGTGCCACCAGTGATGCACTAGCGGGGACCACAGATACGCAGTATTTT. Translated: CATSDALAGTTDTQYF.

This rearrangement joins TRBV12-3 or TRBV12-4 to TRBJ1-6; 7 bases are shared with TRBD1. V lost 6 bases and J lost 13; bases outside the gene matches: 12. The CDR3 spans 14 residues. CDR3 amino acids: CASRDPGQTQPLHF. The CDR3 DNA is TGTGCCAGCAGAGATCCGGGACAGACGCAGCCCCTCCACTTT.

This sequence joins TRBV27 and TRBJ1-2; a weak D match, TRBD1 (6 bases). This CDR3 has 15 amino acids. The germline V gene encodes CDR1 MNHEY and CDR2 SMNVEV (reference sequence). V lost 3 bases, J lost 0 bases, and 11 bases lay in between. The CDR3 reads CASSFQGPSNYGYTF. CDR3 coding DNA: TGTGCCAGCAGTTTTCAGGGGCCGTCTAACTATGGCTACACCTTC.

V usage is TRBV5-1 and J usage is TRBJ1-4; 7 bases align to TRBD1. The J segment lost 8 bases and the V segment lost 2 bases, leaving 12 bases of the junction unmatched. There are 16 residues in the CDR3. The V gene's germline CDR1 is SGHRS and CDR2 YFSETQ. The CDR3 DNA sequence: TGCGCCAGCAGCTTAAATAGTGTACAGGGGAACGAAAAACTGTTTTTT. This translates into CASSLNSVQGNEKLFF.

The table lists this clonotype with a few counts. The CDR3 DNA follows: TGCAGCGGACAGACAGGGGCGGAGGAGCAGTACTTC. Translating gives CSGQTGAEEQYF. The rearrangement uses TRBV29-1 and TRBJ2-7, with TRBD1 identical over 8 bases. J lost 7 bases, V lost 7 bases, and 9 bases had no gene match. From germline, CDR1 is SQVTM and CDR2 ANQGSEA. The CDR3 runs 12 residues.

This clonotype was picked up one time. The chain combines TRBV7-2 with TRBJ2-2; D may be TRBD2 (5 bases). The germline V gene encodes CDR1 SGHTA and CDR2 FQGNSA. The CDR3 runs to 15 residues. V lost 6 bases, J lost 5 bases, and 16 bases lay in between. CDR3 protein: CASSRDTGRTGELFF. CDR3 DNA: TGTGCCAGCAGTCGCGATACGGGAAGGACCGGGGAGCTGTTTTTT.

This CDR3 reads CASSREWNQPQHF. In nucleotides, the CDR3 is TGTGCCAGTAGCAGGGAGTGGAATCAGCCCCAGCATTTT. The chain combines TRBV19 with TRBJ1-5; possibly TRBD1 for D (5 bases). This CDR3 comprises 13 residues. The V end was cut by 6 bases, the J end by 4 bases, with 10 bases between. Germline CDR1 reads LNHDA; CDR2 reads SQIVND (reference sequence).

This clonotype was observed a handful of times. This chain joins TRBV18 and TRBJ2-4; 10 bases are a match to TRBD2. CDR1 KGHSH and CDR2 LQKENI come from the germline V gene. The CDR3 runs to 17 residues. The junction had 9 bases not matched to a gene; V was cut back by 3 bases and J by 4 bases. The CDR3 DNA reads as TGTGCCAGCTCACCGTCTGGACTAGCGGCGAATAAAAACATTCAGTACTTC. Translating it yields CASSPSGLAANKNIQYF.

The table lists this clonotype with a few counts. The genes are TRBV12-3 or TRBV12-4 and TRBJ2-2; D possibly corresponds to TRBD2 (5 bases). This CDR3 is 14 amino acids long. Trimming shortened V by 6 bases and J by 7 bases, and 15 bases separated the two germline ends. CDR3 nucleotides: TGTGCCAGCAGGAGGATAGAGGGAAACGGGGAGCTGTTTTTT. Its protein product is CASRRIEGNGELFF.

In its sample, this clonotype was seen many times. This chain joins TRBV28 and TRBJ2-3, with no clear D. Germline-derived CDR1 and CDR2 are MDHEN and SYDVKM. The CDR3 is 15 residues long. Trimming left V 4 bases short and J 0 bases short, with 11 bases between. CDR3 DNA sequence: TGTGCCAGCAGTTCGATTGTTATTAGCACAGATACGCAGTATTTT. Translation gives CASSSIVISTDTQYF.

This chain uses TRBV5-1 with TRBJ2-7, with D perhaps TRBD2 (7 bases). Trimming pared 4 bases from V and 2 bases from J, leaving 19 bases between. CDR1 SGHRS and CDR2 YFSETQ come from the germline V gene. CDR3 size: 16 residues. The CDR3 protein is CASSPPGRGIAYEQYF. CDR3 in DNA: TGCGCCAGCAGCCCTCCGGGGAGGGGGATCGCCTACGAGCAGTACTTC.

This clonotype was seen more than once but under ten times. The V and J genes are TRBV7-3 and TRBJ2-2, with 7 bases aligning to TRBD1. Germline values: CDR1 SGHTA, CDR2 FQGTGA. Trimming took 1 base from V and 7 from J; bases not matched to a gene: 6. The CDR3 is made up of 15 amino acids. CDR3 DNA: TGTGCCAGCAGCTTAAGTCAGGGGGTAGACGGGGAGCTGTTTTTT. Amino acids: CASSLSQGVDGELFF.

This clonotype came up a few times. V gene TRBV12-3 or TRBV12-4 combines with J gene TRBJ2-1; D not certain. The CDR3 covers 18 residues. V lost 5 bases, J lost 1 base, and 21 bases lay in between. The CDR3 nucleotides read TGTGCCAGCAGTCCTTATCGCAGTCAAATTCCGTCCTACAATGAGCAGTTCTTC. This sequence encodes CASSPYRSQIPSYNEQFF.

The chain joins TRBV7-2 to TRBJ2-7; the D gene is possibly TRBD2 (6 bases). CDR1 and CDR2 from the germline V gene are SGHTA and FQGNSA. The CDR3 totals 15 residues. V lost 1 base, J lost 5 bases, and 15 bases lay in between. The CDR3 DNA reads as TGTGCCAGCAGCTTAGTGGGGGTCGGGGAGGACGAGCAGTACTTC. It translates to CASSLVGVGEDEQYF.

The V gene is TRBV27, the J gene TRBJ2-5; D possibly corresponds to TRBD1 (6 bases). The CDR3 consists of 15 residues. The V and J ends lost 0 bases and 2 bases respectively, with 10 bases between them. In germline, CDR1 is MNHEY, CDR2 SMNVEV (reference sequence). In nucleotides, the CDR3 is TGTGCCAGCAGTTTATCGCAAGGGGGTCAAGAGACCCAGTACTTC. This gives the protein CASSLSQGGQETQYF.

The chain recombines TRBV29-1 with TRBJ2-3; the match to TRBD2 covers 8 bases. This CDR3 has 15 residues. Germline trimming cut 4 bases from V and 2 bases from J; bases unmatched to any gene: 8. Germline CDR1 reads SQVTM; CDR2 reads ANQGSEA. The CDR3 sequence: CSVVPQTSATDTQYF. CDR3 in DNA: TGCAGCGTTGTACCACAGACTAGCGCCACAGATACGCAGTATTTT.

This clonotype was counted between two and nine times. The chain couples TRBV12-3 or TRBV12-4 to TRBJ2-4; D is unresolved. The CDR3 has 17 residues. V lost 1 base and J lost 3, with 16 bases in between. CDR3: CASSLVMSQIIKNIQYF. The CDR3 DNA reads TGTGCCAGCAGTTTAGTAATGTCGCAGATTATCAAAAACATTCAGTACTTC.

The V gene is TRBV18, the J gene TRBJ1-4, with D hard to call. V was shortened by 8 bases and J by 2 bases, with 24 bases between the two germline ends. CDR3 length equals 18 residues. Germline V gene lookup returns CDR1 KGHSH and CDR2 LQKENI. Here the CDR3 DNA reads TGTGCCAGCACCGAATGGGGTTCATCGGGGATCACTAATGAAAAACTGTTTTTT. Protein product: CASTEWGSSGITNEKLFF.

The V call is TRBV9, the J call TRBJ2-1; D perhaps matches TRBD2 (5 bases). Germline CDR1 SGDLS, CDR2 YYNGEE. Trimming removed 0 bases at V and 7 bases at J, with 14 bases between. CDR3 length equals 15 residues. CDR3 DNA: TGTGCCAGCAGCGTAGGGCTAGCACGGAGGAATGAGCAGTTCTTC. Its translation: CASSVGLARRNEQFF. Supplemented by reference TRBV9 and TRBJ2-1, the full variable domain reads DSGVTQTPKHLITATGQRVTLRCSPRSGDLSVYWYQQSLDQGLQFLIQYYNGEERAKGNILERFSAQQFPDLHSELNLSSLELGDSALYFCASSVGLARRNEQFFGPGTRLTVL.

The chain recombines TRBV2 with TRBJ1-2; TRBD1 is a possible D gene (6 bases). The V and J ends lost 7 bases and 7 bases respectively, with 19 bases between them. The CDR3 spans 14 residues. Germline CDR1 is SNHLY and CDR2 is FYNNEI. Written as DNA, the CDR3 is TGTGCCAGCAATCGACAGGACTTAGGCTTTGGCTACACCTTC. Residues: CASNRQDLGFGYTF.

This clonotype showed up just a few times. The CDR3 spells CASSSAGRGYNEQFF. Written as DNA, the CDR3 is TGTGCCAGCAGCTCCGCGGGGAGGGGCTACAATGAGCAGTTCTTC. This chain links TRBV7-2 with TRBJ2-1, with 7 bases aligning to TRBD2. Germline loops: CDR1 SGHTA, CDR2 FQGNSA. The CDR3 extends over 15 amino acids. Unmatched junction bases numbered 6, after V lost 4 bases and J lost 3 bases.

The V call is TRBV4-1, the J call TRBJ2-5; 12 nucleotides match TRBD2. The CDR3 loop spans 19 amino acids. V lost 4 bases to trimming and J lost 5 bases; unmatched junction nucleotides: 17. The V gene's germline CDR1 is MGHRA and CDR2 YSYEKL. This CDR3 is CASSRRDGASGGAWETQYF. In nucleotides, the CDR3 is TGCGCCAGCAGCCGAAGAGACGGTGCTAGCGGGGGGGCATGGGAGACCCAGTACTTC.

This clonotype was recorded a few times. The rearrangement joins TRBV6-5 to TRBJ2-3; the D gene is possibly TRBD1 (5 bases). Per the germline V gene, CDR1 is MNHEY and CDR2 is SVGAGI. CDR3 length equals 11 residues. Trimming took off 2 bases at V and 9 bases at J, with 6 bases between the two ends. CDR3 DNA: TGTGCCAGCAGTTACCAGGGAACGCAGTATTTT. Protein product: CASSYQGTQYF.

V and J are TRBV2 and TRBJ2-7; weak D call: TRBD2 (7 bases). The CDR3 runs 13 residues. With 8 bases removed from V and 5 bases from J, the gap between germline ends came to 16 bases. Germline V CDR1 and CDR2: SNHLY, FYNNEI. The CDR3 protein is CASDRGGGNEQYF. CDR3 DNA sequence: TGTGCCAGCGACCGAGGGGGGGGGAACGAGCAGTACTTC.

The rearrangement links TRBV6-4 to TRBJ2-1; D is possibly TRBD2 (6 bases). This CDR3 has 15 residues. The germline V gene encodes CDR1 MRHNA and CDR2 SNTAGT. Between the trimmed V and J ends, which lost 7 bases and 1 base, there was a span of 14 bases. In DNA, the CDR3 is TGTGCCAGCACCCCTGGTGCGGGATCCTACAATGAGCAGTTCTTC. This translates into CASTPGAGSYNEQFF.